This passage covers 31 T cell receptor beta chains from one sample sequenced in a study of chemoradiotherapy in HPV16-positive cancers. Repertoires were generated with immunoSEQ multiplex PCR, while TCRdb's copy carries only in-frame clones and drops some. The repertoire holds 900 to 1,100 clones, with 60% to 80% as singletons. The material sequenced was tumor tissue, taken from a patient who underwent chemoradiotherapy. Source of these receptors: a human donor with HPV-associated anogenital cancer.

By share, this clone counts as hyperexpanded (1% or more). This CDR3 reads CASSLDTYTGELFF. In DNA, the CDR3 is TGTGCCAGCAGCTTGGACACATACACCGGGGAGCTGTTTTTT. The chain couples TRBV7-3 to TRBJ2-2, with D possibly TRBD1 on 5 matching bases. The germline CDR1 and CDR2 sequences are SGHTA and FQGTGA. The CDR3 totals 14 residues. V was shortened by 3 bases and J by 3 bases, with 8 bases between the two germline ends. Full variable domain (rest looked up from reference TRBV7-3 and TRBJ2-2): GAGVSQTPSNKVTEKGKYVELRCDPISGHTALYWYRQSLGQGPEFLIYFQGTGAADDSGLPNDRFFAVRPEGSVSTLKIQRTERGDSAVYLCASSLDTYTGELFFGEGSRLTVL.

The V and J genes are TRBV5-4 and TRBJ2-3; 12 nucleotides line up with TRBD2. CDR3 length: 17 amino acids. In germline, CDR1 is SGHNT, CDR2 YYREEE (reference sequence). With 4 bases clipped from V and 3 bases from J, the junction kept 9 bases outside the gene matches. This CDR3 is CASSRLRTSGVTDTQYF. In DNA, the CDR3 is TGTGCCAGCAGCCGATTAAGGACTAGCGGGGTAACAGATACGCAGTATTTT.

J is TRBJ1-2 and V is TRBV4-1, with a tentative D call TRBD1 (5 bases). The germline gives CDR1 MGHRA, CDR2 YSYEKL. The CDR3 loop spans 16 amino acids. The V gene lost 0 bases and the J gene lost 3 bases, with 14 bases spanning the gap. Here the CDR3 DNA reads TGCGCCAGCAGCCAAGATCAATGGGGGGGATACTATGGCTACACCTTC. This sequence encodes CASSQDQWGGYYGYTF.

The gene calls are TRBV6-5 and TRBJ2-7, with TRBD1 identical over 10 bases. The CDR3 sequence is 13 residues long. The V segment lost 5 bases and the J segment 10 bases; nucleotides outside the gene matches: 8. Germline CDR1 and CDR2: MNHEY and SVGAGI. CDR3 DNA: TGTGCCAGCAGTCACCGGGACAGGGGTGAACAGTACTTC. Protein sequence: CASSHRDRGEQYF.

This clone was detected only a few times. This chain links TRBV27 with TRBJ1-2; D may be TRBD1 (6 bases). The CDR3 is 14 amino acids. With 8 bases removed from V and 2 bases from J, the gap between germline ends came to 15 bases. Germline V CDR1 and CDR2: MNHEY, SMNVEV (reference sequence). CDR3 bases: TGTGCCAGCGGGGGACAAGACCTAAACTATGGCTACACCTTC. This codes for CASGGQDLNYGYTF.

The chain employs TRBV19 and TRBJ2-5; no reliable D call. The V gene lost 3 bases and the J gene lost 0 bases, with 8 bases spanning the gap. The CDR3 loop spans 14 amino acids. The germline CDR1 and CDR2 sequences are LNHDA and SQIVND (reference sequence). The CDR3 DNA is TGTGCCAGTAGTATTTCAGCTTACCAAGAGACCCAGTACTTC. As protein: CASSISAYQETQYF.

This clone was recorded once. The rearrangement uses TRBV5-1 and TRBJ1-2; 11 positions agree with TRBD1. Trimming took 4 bases from V and 5 from J; bases not matched to a gene: 4. CDR3 length equals 14 residues. Per germline, CDR1 SGHRS and CDR2 YFSETQ. The CDR3: CASSDGTGGYGYTF. The CDR3 DNA follows: TGCGCCAGCAGCGACGGGACAGGGGGTTATGGCTACACCTTC.

The chain carries TRBV5-4 and TRBJ1-1; D possibly corresponds to TRBD1 (5 bases). Germline CDR1 reads SGHNT; CDR2 reads YYREEE (reference sequence). The CDR3 extends over 14 amino acids. V gave up 2 bases and J gave up 5 bases, with 13 bases separating them. CDR3 protein: CASSLKGPGTEAFF. CDR3 coding DNA: TGTGCCAGCAGCTTAAAGGGACCAGGGACTGAAGCTTTCTTT.

This clone has just a few counts. V and J are TRBV19 and TRBJ2-7; D gene ambiguous. Germline CDR1 reads LNHDA; CDR2 reads SQIVND (reference sequence). The CDR3 length is 11 residues. V lost 5 bases and J lost 6, with 8 bases in between. The CDR3 sequence: CASSGSREQYF. In DNA form, the CDR3 reads TGTGCCAGTAGTGGATCCCGCGAGCAGTACTTC.

The genes are TRBV2 and TRBJ1-4; TRBD1 matches at 10 bases. The junction had 6 bases not matched to a gene; V was cut back by 6 bases and J by 5 bases. This CDR3 is 15 amino acids long. Germline lookup yields CDR1 SNHLY and CDR2 FYNNEI. The CDR3 coding sequence is TGTGCCAGCAGCCGGGACAGGGGCCGGAATGAAAAACTGTTTTTT. This encodes CASSRDRGRNEKLFF.

The chain has TRBV9 and TRBJ2-1; 7 bases are a match to TRBD2. The germline V gene has CDR1 SGDLS and CDR2 YYNGEE. Trimming removed 0 bases from V and 3 bases from J; junction bases left unmatched: 3. This CDR3 is built from 15 residues. DNA of the CDR3: TGTGCCAGCAGCGTAGAAGCGGGGAACTACAATGAGCAGTTCTTC. Translating gives CASSVEAGNYNEQFF.

The V call is TRBV5-4, the J call TRBJ1-2, with D unresolved. This CDR3 spans 13 amino acids. The V end was cut by 4 bases, the J end by 12 bases, with 19 bases between. From germline, CDR1 is SGHNT and CDR2 YYREEE (reference sequence). As DNA, the CDR3 is TGTGCCAGCAGCGCTTCGCGGACTGACTGGCACACCTTC. Amino acids: CASSASRTDWHTF.

This clone was found a few times. The chain couples TRBV10-1 to TRBJ2-1; TRBD1 is a possible D gene (5 bases). This CDR3 comprises 12 residues. The germline V and J ends were trimmed by 2 bases and 9 bases, with 8 bases remaining between them. The germline V gene encodes CDR1 WNHNN and CDR2 SYGVQD (reference sequence). CDR3 loop: CASSEGQGEQFF. The DNA of the CDR3 is TGCGCCAGCAGTGAGGGGCAGGGTGAGCAGTTCTTC.

There are a few counts of this clone. This chain links TRBV30 with TRBJ1-1; the match to TRBD1 covers 11 bases. The CDR3 consists of 15 residues. Germline trimming cut 0 bases from V and 5 bases from J; bases unmatched to any gene: 5. In germline, CDR1 is GTSNPN, CDR2 SVGIG (reference sequence). This CDR3 reads CAWSVRGQGGTEAFF. DNA for the CDR3: TGTGCCTGGAGTGTACGGGGACAGGGGGGGACTGAAGCTTTCTTT.

The CDR3 here is CASSPLPGVGDQPQHF. CDR3 DNA: TGTGCCAGCAGTCCCCTCCCAGGGGTAGGGGATCAGCCCCAGCATTTT. V and J are TRBV6-6 and TRBJ1-5, with a possible D match to TRBD1 (6 bases). V was clipped by 5 bases and J by 5 bases, with 19 bases between them. Germline V lookup: CDR1 MNHNY, CDR2 SVGAGI (reference sequence). This CDR3 spans 16 amino acids.

This clone was detected only a few times. The chain carries TRBV5-1 and TRBJ1-1; the D is unclear. This CDR3 is 13 amino acids long. V lost 7 bases to trimming and J lost 2 bases, with 12 bases between them. Germline-derived CDR1 and CDR2 are SGHRS and YFSETQ. DNA for the CDR3: TGCGCCAGCCATTTGACGGTTAACACTGAAGCTTTCTTT. It is translated as CASHLTVNTEAFF.

This clone was found once. The genes are TRBV7-2 and TRBJ2-7; D gene uncertain. Trimming pared 4 bases from V and 0 bases from J, leaving 13 bases between. The CDR3 has 15 amino acids. CDR1 is SGHTA, CDR2 FQGNSA, per germline. The CDR3 here is CASSSDKPYSYEQYF. The CDR3 DNA follows: TGTGCCAGCAGCTCAGATAAGCCGTACTCCTACGAGCAGTACTTC.

This clone counts as large. CDR3 residues: CASRPTGVTGELFF. The CDR3 coding sequence is TGTGCCAGCAGACCGACAGGGGTTACCGGGGAGCTGTTTTTT. The gene calls are TRBV6-6 and TRBJ2-2; 8 bases are a match to TRBD1. V lost 6 bases, J lost 5 bases, and 5 bases stayed unmatched. Germline CDR1 MNHNY, CDR2 SVGAGI (reference sequence). CDR3 length: 14 amino acids.

This clone has just a few counts. The chain has TRBV6-1 and TRBJ2-7, with TRBD1 matching over 9 bases. Germline lookup yields CDR1 MNHNS and CDR2 SASEGT. The CDR3 totals 13 residues. After removal of 6 bases from V and 5 bases from J, the junction contained 5 bases not matched to a gene. CDR3: CASRGTGPDEQYF. CDR3 in DNA: TGTGCCAGCAGGGGGACAGGGCCAGACGAGCAGTACTTC.

The chain couples TRBV6-5 to TRBJ2-3, with D possibly being TRBD2 (5 bases). Germline CDR1 and CDR2: MNHEY and SVGAGI. The CDR3 covers 13 residues. Trimming left V 5 bases short and J 9 bases short, with 15 bases between. This CDR3 reads CASSLKLRLTQYF. The CDR3 DNA reads TGTGCCAGCAGTCTCAAGCTGAGACTAACGCAGTATTTT.

This clone has only a few counts. This sequence joins TRBV9 and TRBJ2-1, with 9 bases matching TRBD1. The germline V gene has CDR1 SGDLS and CDR2 YYNGEE. The CDR3 extends over 15 amino acids. The V and J ends lost 4 bases and 4 bases, in that order; junction bases with no gene match: 6. DNA for the CDR3: TGTGCCAGCAGCCCAAAACAGGGGGCTTACAATGAGCAGTTCTTC. This sequence encodes CASSPKQGAYNEQFF. Filled out from reference TRBV9 and TRBJ2-1, the complete variable domain reads DSGVTQTPKHLITATGQRVTLRCSPRSGDLSVYWYQQSLDQGLQFLIQYYNGEERAKGNILERFSAQQFPDLHSELNLSSLELGDSALYFCASSPKQGAYNEQFFGPGTRLTVL.

The chain has TRBV5-7 and TRBJ2-1; D is possibly TRBD1 (6 bases). TRBV5-7 is classed as an ORF, of uncertain function. Between the trimmed V and J ends, which lost 3 bases and 4 bases, there was a span of 17 bases. CDR3 length: 16 amino acids. The DNA for the CDR3 is TGTGCCAGCAGCTGGGGGCCAGCGGACTTATACAATGAGCAGTTCTTC. Protein product: CASSWGPADLYNEQFF.

This clone has a handful of counts. The chain recombines TRBV5-1 with TRBJ2-6, with D perhaps assigned TRBD1 or TRBD2 (5 bases each). With 0 bases removed from V and 8 bases from J, the gap between germline ends came to 9 bases. Per the germline V gene, CDR1 is SGHRS and CDR2 is YFSETQ. The CDR3 is 14 residues long. The CDR3 reads CASSLGGETNVLTF. The DNA for the CDR3 is TGCGCCAGCAGCTTGGGAGGGGAGACCAACGTCCTGACTTTC. Full variable domain (missing parts from reference TRBV5-1 and TRBJ2-6): KAGVTQTPRYLIKTRGQQVTLSCSPISGHRSVSWYQQTPGQGLQFLFEYFSETQRNKGNFPGRFSGRQFSNSRSEMNVSTLELGDSALYLCASSLGGETNVLTFGAGSRLTVL.

The J gene is TRBJ2-3, the V gene TRBV6-1, with TRBD2 matching over 8 bases. CDR1 is MNHNS, CDR2 SASEGT, per germline. V lost 4 bases to trimming and J lost 0 bases; unmatched junction nucleotides: 9. The CDR3 is 17 amino acids. The CDR3 region is CASSGRRGAASTDTQYF. CDR3 coding DNA: TGTGCCAGCAGTGGGCGGCGGGGGGCCGCTAGCACAGATACGCAGTATTTT.

This clone was seen a handful of times. The gene calls are TRBV28 and TRBJ2-2, with D possibly matching TRBD1 (5 bases). The V and J ends lost 7 bases and 0 bases respectively, with 9 bases between them. Germline V gene lookup returns CDR1 MDHEN and CDR2 SYDVKM. The CDR3 sequence is 14 residues long. CDR3 in amino acids: CASIVGPNTGELFF. The CDR3 nucleotides read TGTGCCAGCATAGTGGGGCCGAACACCGGGGAGCTGTTTTTT.

This clone was observed a few times. The chain is built from TRBV6-5 and TRBJ1-2, with a weak D call TRBD1 (5 bases). Between the trimmed V and J ends, which lost 5 bases and 5 bases, there was a span of 9 bases. Germline-derived CDR1 and CDR2 are MNHEY and SVGAGI. There are 12 residues in the CDR3. As DNA, the CDR3 is TGTGCCAGCAGTCCGGGACGGTATGGCTACACCTTC. It yields the protein CASSPGRYGYTF.

This clone has a single count. Written as DNA, the CDR3 is TGTGCCAGCAGCTTACATGGGCAGGGGCGCAATGAGCAGTTCTTC. Residues: CASSLHGQGRNEQFF. V gene TRBV7-9 combines with J gene TRBJ2-1, with a possible D match to TRBD1 (6 bases). V gave up 2 bases and J gave up 6 bases, with 14 bases separating them. The CDR3 has 15 residues. In germline, CDR1 is SEHNR, CDR2 FQNEAQ (reference sequence).

This sequence joins TRBV19 and TRBJ2-2; D possibly matches TRBD1 or TRBD2 (6 bases each). V was shortened by 3 bases and J by 4 bases, with 12 bases between the two germline ends. The germline V gene encodes CDR1 LNHDA and CDR2 SQIVND (reference sequence). The CDR3 is made up of 15 amino acids. CDR3 amino acids: CASSITQGGTGELFF. For the CDR3, the DNA is TGTGCCAGTAGTATCACACAGGGAGGCACCGGGGAGCTGTTTTTT.

The chain couples TRBV27 to TRBJ2-3; TRBD2 aligns across 7 bases. Trimming removed 7 bases from V and 2 bases from J; junction bases left unmatched: 6. CDR3 length: 14 residues. Germline V gene lookup returns CDR1 MNHEY and CDR2 SMNVEV (reference sequence). CDR3 DNA sequence: TGTGCCAGCACCCGGGACTACCTCACAGATACGCAGTATTTT. Protein sequence: CASTRDYLTDTQYF.

The gene calls are TRBV7-8 and TRBJ2-3; maybe TRBD2 (6 bases). Trimming took 8 bases from V and 2 from J, leaving 11 bases between them. The germline CDR1 and CDR2 sequences are SGHVS and FQNEAQ. The CDR3 runs 13 residues. CDR3 protein: CASGDWVTDTQYF. CDR3 coding DNA: TGTGCCAGCGGGGACTGGGTCACAGATACGCAGTATTTT. Full variable domain (outside the CDR3, taken from reference TRBV7-8 and TRBJ2-3): GAGVSQSPRYKVAKRGQDVALRCDPISGHVSLFWYQQALGQGPEFLTYFQNEAQLDKSGLPSDRFFAERPEGSVSTLKIQRTQQEDSAVYLCASGDWVTDTQYFGPGTRLTVL.

A few counts support this clone. The rearrangement joins TRBV7-9 to TRBJ2-7; D is possibly TRBD1 (5 bases). V lost 3 bases and J lost 0, with 18 bases in between. This CDR3 has 17 residues. Germline values: CDR1 SEHNR, CDR2 FQNEAQ (reference sequence). Here the CDR3 reads CASSFPGFTGSSYEQYF. CDR3 DNA sequence: TGTGCCAGCAGCTTCCCCGGTTTTACAGGTAGCTCCTACGAGCAGTACTTC.